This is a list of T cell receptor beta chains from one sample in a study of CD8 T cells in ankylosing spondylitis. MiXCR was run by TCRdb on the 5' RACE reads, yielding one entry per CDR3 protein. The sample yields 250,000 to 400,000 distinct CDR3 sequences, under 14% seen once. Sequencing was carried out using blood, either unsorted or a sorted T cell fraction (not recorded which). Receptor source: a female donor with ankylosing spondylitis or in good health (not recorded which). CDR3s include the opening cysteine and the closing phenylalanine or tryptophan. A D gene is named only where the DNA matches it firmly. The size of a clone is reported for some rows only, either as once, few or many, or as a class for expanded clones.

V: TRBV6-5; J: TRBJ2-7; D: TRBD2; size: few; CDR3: CASSYFSLAGIYRYEQYF; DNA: TGTGCCAGCAGTTACTTTAGTCTAGCGGGAATTTACCGCTACGAGCAGTACTTC
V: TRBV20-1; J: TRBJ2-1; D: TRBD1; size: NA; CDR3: CSARAGTGGNNEQFF; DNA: TGCAGTGCTAGAGCTGGGACAGGGGGCAACAATGAGCAGTTCTTC
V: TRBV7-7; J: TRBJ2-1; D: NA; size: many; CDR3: CASSRANTPNNEQFF; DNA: TGTGCCAGCAGCCGTGCCAATACGCCCAACAATGAGCAGTTCTTC
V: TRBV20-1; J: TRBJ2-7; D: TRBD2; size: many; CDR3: CSARRLARGYEQYF; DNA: TGCAGTGCTAGAAGACTAGCTAGAGGATACGAGCAGTACTTC
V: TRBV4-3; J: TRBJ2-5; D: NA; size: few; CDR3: CASSRVGPGDSQETQYF; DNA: TGCGCCAGCAGCAGGGTGGGACCCGGTGATTCCCAAGAGACCCAGTACTTC
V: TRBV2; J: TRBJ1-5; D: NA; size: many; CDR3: CASREAVKGQRYSNQPQHF; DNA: TGTGCCAGCAGGGAAGCGGTGAAAGGACAGAGATATAGCAATCAGCCCCAGCATTTT
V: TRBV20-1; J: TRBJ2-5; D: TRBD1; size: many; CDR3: CSARDGGQGTQYF; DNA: TGCAGTGCTAGAGATGGGGGACAGGGCACCCAGTACTTC
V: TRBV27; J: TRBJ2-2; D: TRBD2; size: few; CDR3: CASSWAGGNTGELFF; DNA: TGTGCCAGCAGTTGGGCGGGAGGGAACACCGGGGAGCTGTTTTTT
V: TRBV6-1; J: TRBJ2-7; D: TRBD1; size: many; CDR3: CASRDSAYEQYF; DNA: TGTGCCAGTAGGGACAGCGCCTACGAGCAGTACTTC
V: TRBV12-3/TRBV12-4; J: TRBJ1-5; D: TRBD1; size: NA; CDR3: CASTFDREDQPQHF; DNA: TGTGCCAGCACCTTCGACAGGGAGGATCAGCCCCAGCATTTT
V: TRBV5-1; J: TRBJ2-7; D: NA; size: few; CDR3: CASSLRLPELEQYF; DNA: TGCGCCAGCAGCTTGCGTCTTCCCGAGCTCGAGCAGTACTTC
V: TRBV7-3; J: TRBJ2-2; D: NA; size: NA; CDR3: CASSPRQSGELFF; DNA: TGTGCCAGCAGCCCCCGACAGTCAGGGGAGCTGTTTTTT
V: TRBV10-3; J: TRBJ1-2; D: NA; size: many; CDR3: CAISEERQLYGYTF; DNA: TGTGCCATCAGTGAAGAGAGACAGCTATATGGCTACACCTTC
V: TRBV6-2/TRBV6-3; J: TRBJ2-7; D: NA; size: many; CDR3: CASRGQFPYEQYF; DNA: TGTGCCAGCAGAGGACAGTTCCCCTACGAGCAGTACTTC
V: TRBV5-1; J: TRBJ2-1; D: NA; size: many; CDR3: CASSFGSGGPISEQFF; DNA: NA
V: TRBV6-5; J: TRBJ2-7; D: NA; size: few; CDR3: CASSYRHLDSTYEQYF; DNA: TGTGCCAGCAGTTACCGTCATCTCGACAGTACCTACGAGCAGTACTTC
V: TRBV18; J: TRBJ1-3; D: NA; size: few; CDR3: CASSPGGGSAGNTIYF; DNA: TGTGCCAGCTCACCGGGCGGGGGCTCGGCTGGAAACACCATATATTTT
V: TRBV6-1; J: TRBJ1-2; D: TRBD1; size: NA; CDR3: CASRSTGVSNYGYTF; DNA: TGTGCCAGCAGATCCACAGGGGTTAGTAACTATGGCTACACCTTC
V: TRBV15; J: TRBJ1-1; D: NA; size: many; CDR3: CATSRDLNTNTEAFF; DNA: TGTGCCACCAGCAGAGACTTAAATACAAACACTGAAGCTTTCTTT
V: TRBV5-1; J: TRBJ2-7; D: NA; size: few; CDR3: CASSLNGNSYEQYF; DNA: TGCGCCAGCAGCTTGAATGGGAACTCCTACGAGCAGTACTTC
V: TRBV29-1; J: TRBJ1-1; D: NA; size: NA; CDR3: CSVLKGNTEAFF; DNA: TGCAGCGTTCTTAAGGGGAACACTGAAGCTTTCTTT
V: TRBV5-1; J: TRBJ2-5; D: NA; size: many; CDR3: CASSGTGVQETQYF; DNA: TGCGCCAGCAGCGGAACGGGAGTTCAGGAGACCCAGTACTTC
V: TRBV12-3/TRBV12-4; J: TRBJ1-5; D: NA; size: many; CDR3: CASSFGGRQPQHF; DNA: TGTGCCAGCAGTTTTGGGGGCCGACAGCCCCAGCATTTT
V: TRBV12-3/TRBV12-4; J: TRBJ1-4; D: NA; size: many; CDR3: CASSLLAGPTNEKLFF; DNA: TGTGCCAGCAGTTTATTGGCAGGGCCAACTAATGAAAAACTGTTTTTT
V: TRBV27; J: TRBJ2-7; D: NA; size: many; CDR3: CASRGAGSPYEQYF; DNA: TGTGCCAGCAGAGGGGCAGGGAGCCCCTACGAGCAGTACTTC
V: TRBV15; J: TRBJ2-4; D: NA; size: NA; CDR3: CATSRALGLGIQYF; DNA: TGTGCCACCAGCAGAGCCCTCGGTCTCGGCATTCAGTACTTC
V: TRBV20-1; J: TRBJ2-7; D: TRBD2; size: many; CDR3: CSASGLAGGWQYF; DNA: TGCAGTGCTAGTGGCCTAGCGGGAGGATGGCAGTACTTC
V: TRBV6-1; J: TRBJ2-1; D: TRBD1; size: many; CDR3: CASTMLGTGLYNEQFF; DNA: TGTGCCAGCACCATGCTAGGGACAGGGTTATACAATGAGCAGTTCTTC
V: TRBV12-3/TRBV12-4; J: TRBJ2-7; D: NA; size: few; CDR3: CASSLAHRVGRVYEQYF; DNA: TGTGCCAGCAGTTTAGCCCACAGGGTAGGTAGGGTCTACGAGCAGTACTTC
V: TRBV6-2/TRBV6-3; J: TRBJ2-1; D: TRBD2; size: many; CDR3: CASSYTSGRGEQFF; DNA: TGTGCCAGCAGTTACACTAGCGGGAGGGGTGAGCAGTTCTTC
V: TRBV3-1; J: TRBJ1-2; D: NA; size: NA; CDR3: CASSQARDYGYTF; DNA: TGTGCCAGCAGCCAAGCGAGGGACTATGGCTACACCTTC
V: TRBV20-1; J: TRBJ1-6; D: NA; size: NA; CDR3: CSAREGRGNSPLHF; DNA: TGCAGTGCTAGAGAGGGTAGGGGTAATTCACCCCTCCACTTT
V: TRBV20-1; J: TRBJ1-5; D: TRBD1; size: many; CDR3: CSARGGTGLNQPQHF; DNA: TGCAGTGCTAGAGGAGGGACAGGCCTGAATCAGCCCCAGCATTTT
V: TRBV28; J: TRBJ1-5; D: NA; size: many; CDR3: CASQVQGYRNQPQHF; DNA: TGTGCCAGCCAAGTCCAGGGATATCGCAATCAGCCCCAGCATTTT
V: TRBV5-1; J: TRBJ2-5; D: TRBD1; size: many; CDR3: CASSRSGTEQETQYF; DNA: TGCGCCAGCAGTCGATCCGGGACAGAGCAAGAGACCCAGTACTTC
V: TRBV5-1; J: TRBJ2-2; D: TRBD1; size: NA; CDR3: CASSWRTGTGELFF; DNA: TGCGCCAGCAGCTGGCGGACAGGGACCGGGGAGCTGTTTTTT
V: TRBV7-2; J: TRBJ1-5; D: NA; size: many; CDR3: CASSLIADQPQHF; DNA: TGTGCCAGCAGCTTAATCGCGGATCAGCCCCAGCATTTT
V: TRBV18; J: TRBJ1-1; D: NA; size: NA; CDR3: CASSPTSNTEAFF; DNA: TGTGCCAGCTCACCGACTTCGAACACTGAAGCTTTCTTT
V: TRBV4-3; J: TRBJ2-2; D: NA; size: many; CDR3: CASSPRLVIAPGTGELFF; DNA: TGCGCCAGCAGCCCCCGACTAGTTATTGCCCCGGGGACCGGGGAGCTGTTTTTT
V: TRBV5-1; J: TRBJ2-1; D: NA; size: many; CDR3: CASSFRGQQGDEQFF; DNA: TGCGCCAGCAGCTTCCGGGGCCAACAGGGCGATGAGCAGTTCTTC
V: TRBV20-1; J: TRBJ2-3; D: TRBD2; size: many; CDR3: CSARTGRGVIDTQYF; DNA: TGCAGTGCTAGAACTGGACGGGGGGTTATAGATACGCAGTATTTT
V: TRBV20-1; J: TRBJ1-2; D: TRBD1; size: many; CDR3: CSAPHHQTGDYGYTF; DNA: TGCAGTGCTCCTCACCACCAAACAGGGGACTATGGCTACACCTTC
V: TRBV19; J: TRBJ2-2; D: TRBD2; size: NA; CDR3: CASSILAGRDGELFF; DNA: TGTGCCAGTAGTATACTAGCGGGAAGAGACGGGGAGCTGTTTTTT
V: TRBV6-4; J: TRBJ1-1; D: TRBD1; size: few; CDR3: CASRRQGSRGTEAFF; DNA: TGTGCCAGCAGGAGACAGGGAAGCAGGGGCACTGAAGCTTTCTTT
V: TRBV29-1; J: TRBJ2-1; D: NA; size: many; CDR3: CSVEWLAKSLYNEQFF; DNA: TGCAGCGTTGAATGGCTAGCGAAATCCTTGTACAATGAGCAGTTCTTC
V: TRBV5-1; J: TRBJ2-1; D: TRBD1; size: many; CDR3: CASSLISGQGSNEQFF; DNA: TGCGCCAGCAGCTTGATTTCGGGACAGGGATCCAATGAGCAGTTCTTC